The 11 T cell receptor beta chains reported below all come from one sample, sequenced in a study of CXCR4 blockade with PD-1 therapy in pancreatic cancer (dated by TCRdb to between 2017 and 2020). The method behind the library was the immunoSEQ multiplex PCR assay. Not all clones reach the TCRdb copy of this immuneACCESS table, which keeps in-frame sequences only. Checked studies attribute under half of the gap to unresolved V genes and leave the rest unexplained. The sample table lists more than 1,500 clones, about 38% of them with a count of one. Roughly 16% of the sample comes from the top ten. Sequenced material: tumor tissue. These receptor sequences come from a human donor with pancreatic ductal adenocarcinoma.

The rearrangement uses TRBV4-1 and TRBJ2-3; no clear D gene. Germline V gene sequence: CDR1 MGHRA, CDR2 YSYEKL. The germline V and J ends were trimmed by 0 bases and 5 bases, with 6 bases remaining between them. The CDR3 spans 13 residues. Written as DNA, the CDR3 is TGCGCCAGCAGCCAAGAACCGGGAGATACGCAGTATTTT. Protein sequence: CASSQEPGDTQYF.

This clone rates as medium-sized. CDR3 nucleotide sequence: TGTGCCAGCAGTGATAGAGGGGCCACAGATACGCAGTATTTT. It codes for CASSDRGATDTQYF. The rearrangement links TRBV9 to TRBJ2-3; D may correspond to TRBD1 or TRBD2 (5 bases each). The germline V gene has CDR1 SGDLS and CDR2 YYNGEE. This CDR3 contains 14 residues. Trimming left V 5 bases short and J 2 bases short, with 12 bases between.

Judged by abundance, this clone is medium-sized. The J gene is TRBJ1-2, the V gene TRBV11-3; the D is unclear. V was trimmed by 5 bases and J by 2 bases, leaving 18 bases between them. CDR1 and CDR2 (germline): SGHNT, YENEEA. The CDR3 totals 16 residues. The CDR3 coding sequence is TGTGCCAGCAGCACAAGGGCGGGAGGAACCAACTATGGCTACACCTTC. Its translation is CASSTRAGGTNYGYTF.

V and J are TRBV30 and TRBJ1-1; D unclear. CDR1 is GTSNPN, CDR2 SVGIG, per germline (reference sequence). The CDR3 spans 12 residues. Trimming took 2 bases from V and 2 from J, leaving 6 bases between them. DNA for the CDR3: TGTGCCTGGAGTCCCGTAAACACTGAAGCTTTCTTT. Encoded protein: CAWSPVNTEAFF.

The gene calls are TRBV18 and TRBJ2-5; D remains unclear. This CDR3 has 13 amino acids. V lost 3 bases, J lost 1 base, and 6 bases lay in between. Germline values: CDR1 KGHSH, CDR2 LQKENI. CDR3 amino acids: CASSPRFQETQYF. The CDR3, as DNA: TGTGCCAGCTCACCCAGGTTCCAAGAGACCCAGTACTTC. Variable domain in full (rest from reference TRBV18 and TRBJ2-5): NAGVMQNPRHLVRRRGQEARLRCSPMKGHSHVYWYRQLPEEGLKFMVYLQKENIIDESGMPKERFSAEFPKEGPSILRIQQVVRGDSAAYFCASSPRFQETQYFGPGTRLLVL.

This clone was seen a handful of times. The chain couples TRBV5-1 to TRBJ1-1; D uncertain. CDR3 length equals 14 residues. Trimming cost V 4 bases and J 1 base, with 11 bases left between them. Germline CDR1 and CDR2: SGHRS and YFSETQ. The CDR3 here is CASSLGWGNTEAFF. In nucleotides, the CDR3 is TGCGCCAGCAGCCTGGGATGGGGGAACACTGAAGCTTTCTTT.

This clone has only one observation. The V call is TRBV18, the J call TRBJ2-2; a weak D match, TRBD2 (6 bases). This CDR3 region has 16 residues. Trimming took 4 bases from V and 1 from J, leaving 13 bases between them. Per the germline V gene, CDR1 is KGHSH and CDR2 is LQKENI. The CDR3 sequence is CASSLKGGQNTGELFF. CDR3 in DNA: TGTGCCAGCTCACTGAAGGGAGGACAGAACACCGGGGAGCTGTTTTTT.

The CDR3 coding sequence is TGTGCTAGTGGTTTGGTAAGCGACATAGGGCTGAAGGGTATTTACGAGCAGTACGTC. It yields the protein CASGLVSDIGLKGIYEQYV. The chain has TRBV12-5 and TRBJ2-7; the D is unclear. The V gene's germline CDR1 is LGHNT and CDR2 FRNRAP. Trimming removed 0 bases at V and 4 bases at J, with 25 bases between. The CDR3 sequence is 19 residues long.

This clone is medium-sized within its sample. CDR3 residues: CASSVALASGDPGDEQFF. DNA of the CDR3: TGTGCCAGCAGCGTAGCGTTGGCTAGCGGGGACCCGGGAGATGAGCAGTTCTTC. The chain is built from TRBV9 and TRBJ2-1; TRBD2 matches at 9 bases. CDR3 size: 18 residues. V was pared by 0 bases and J by 8 bases, with 15 bases of the junction left unmatched. The germline gives CDR1 SGDLS, CDR2 YYNGEE.

Written as DNA, the CDR3 is TGTGCCAGCTCAGCATCAGGGAGAGATTCACCCCTCCACTTT. Translated, it gives CASSASGRDSPLHF. V gene TRBV18 combines with J gene TRBJ1-6; TRBD1 might be the D (5 bases). V lost 5 bases, J lost 8 bases, and 13 bases lay in between. The germline V gene encodes CDR1 KGHSH and CDR2 LQKENI. The CDR3 totals 14 residues.

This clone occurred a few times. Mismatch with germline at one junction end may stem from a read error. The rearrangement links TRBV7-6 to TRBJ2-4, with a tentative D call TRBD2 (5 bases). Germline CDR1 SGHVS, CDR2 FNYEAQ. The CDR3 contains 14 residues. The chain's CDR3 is CASSLALAKNIQYF. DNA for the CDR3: TGTGCCAGCAGCTTAGCCCTAGCCAAAAACATTCAGTACTTT.